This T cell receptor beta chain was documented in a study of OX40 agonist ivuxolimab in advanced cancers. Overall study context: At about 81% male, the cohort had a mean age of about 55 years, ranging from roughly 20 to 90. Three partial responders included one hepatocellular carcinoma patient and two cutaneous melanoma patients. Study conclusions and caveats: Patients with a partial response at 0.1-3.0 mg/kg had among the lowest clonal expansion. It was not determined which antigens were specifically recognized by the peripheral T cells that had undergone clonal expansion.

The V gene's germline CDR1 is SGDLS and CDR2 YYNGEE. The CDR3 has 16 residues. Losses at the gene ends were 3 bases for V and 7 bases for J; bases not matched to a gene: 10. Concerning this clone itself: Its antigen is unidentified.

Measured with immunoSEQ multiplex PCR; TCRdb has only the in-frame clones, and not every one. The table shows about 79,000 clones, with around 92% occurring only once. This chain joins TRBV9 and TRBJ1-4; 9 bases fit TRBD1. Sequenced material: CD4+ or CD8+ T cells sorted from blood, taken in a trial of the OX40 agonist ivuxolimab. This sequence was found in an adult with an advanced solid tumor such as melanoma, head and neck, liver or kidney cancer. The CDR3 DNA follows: TGTGCCAGCAGCGCCCCGGGACAGGGACTGGTTGAAAAACTGTTTTTT. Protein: CASSAPGQGLVEKLFF.